The 32 T cell receptor beta chains below all came from one sample that was sequenced in a study of CXCR3-negative and CXCR3-positive naive CD8 T cells. The libraries of TRB cDNA were prepared using 5' RACE with UMI labels. Each CDR3 protein gets one entry in TCRdb, which reprocessed the 5' RACE reads and gives no DNA. The sample spans fewer than 7,000 distinct CDR3 sequences; the ten largest clones claim under 2%. Sequences were obtained from naive CXCR3- CD8+ T cells from blood. Subset of the sample: CD45RO-CCR7+CD27+CD95- naive CD8+ T cells lacking CXCR3 (TNR3-). Source of these receptors: a human donor in good health. Some clones in this sample may be carry-over from other donors' samples.

The chain has TRBV29-1 and TRBJ1-4; TCRdb's D call, TRBD1, is unchecked because there is no DNA. The germline V gene has CDR1 SQVTM and CDR2 ANQGSEA. There are 14 residues in the CDR3. This CDR3 is CSVKQKGTAQKLFF. Full variable domain (rest looked up from reference TRBV29-1 and TRBJ1-4): SAVISQKPSRDICQRGTSLTIQCQVDSQVTMMFWYRQQPGQSLTLIATANQGSEATYESGFVIDKFPISRPNLTFSTLTVSNMSPEDSSIYLCSVKQKGTAQKLFFGSGTQLSVL.

This clonotype shows up as medium-sized (0.01 to 0.1%) by frequency. V gene TRBV12-3 or TRBV12-4 combines with J gene TRBJ2-5. The CDR3 has 13 residues. The CDR3 spells CASSLWDRETQYF.

Frequency places this clonotype as medium-sized (0.01 to 0.1%). The genes are TRBV29-1 and TRBJ2-1; TCRdb designates TRBD1, a call that cannot be tested without DNA. CDR1 SQVTM and CDR2 ANQGSEA come from the germline V gene. The CDR3 is made up of 19 amino acids. The CDR3 protein is CSVEDHGGHSGPSYNEQFF.

Measured by frequency, this clonotype is medium-sized. The CDR3 loop reads CASRWDRGGQPQHF. The V call is TRBV6-2 or TRBV6-3, the J call TRBJ1-5; there is no DNA to check the TCRdb D call of TRBD1. Germline-derived CDR1 and CDR2 are MNHEY and SVGEGT. CDR3 length equals 14 residues.

This chain uses TRBV4-1 with TRBJ2-1; TCRdb outputs TRBD2, but without DNA this stays unchecked. Germline CDR1 and CDR2: MGHRA and YSYEKL. This CDR3 has 15 residues. Here the CDR3 reads CASSQAAGPGNEQFF.

Frequency places this clonotype as medium-sized. This chain connects TRBV29-1 to TRBJ2-5; no DNA is available, so the TRBD1 call from TCRdb remains unchecked. The germline gives CDR1 SQVTM, CDR2 ANQGSEA. The CDR3 length is 14 residues. The CDR3 loop reads CSVETGTGEETQYF.

In terms of frequency, this clonotype is medium-sized. The chain links TRBV20-1 to TRBJ1-2; TCRdb gives TRBD1 as the D gene, but with no DNA this cannot be confirmed. The CDR3 covers 11 residues. Germline CDR1 and CDR2: DFQATT and SNEGSKA (reference sequence). The CDR3 spells CSASRDSGYTF.

CDR3 residues: CSARVPGNLNTGELFF. V usage is TRBV20-1 and J usage is TRBJ2-2; TCRdb returns TRBD1, unconfirmable since there is no DNA. CDR1 and CDR2 (germline): DFQATT, SNEGSKA (reference sequence). There are 16 residues in the CDR3.

The J gene is TRBJ2-3, the V gene TRBV12-3 or TRBV12-4; absent DNA, TCRdb's TRBD2 call cannot be checked. The CDR3 length is 13 residues. CDR3 sequence reads: CASSLGLADTQYF.

CDR3 amino acids: CASSWFGDNRGNTGELFF. The chain has TRBV2 and TRBJ2-2; with no DNA, the TCRdb D assignment of TRBD1 cannot be verified. Looked up from germline, CDR1 is SNHLY and CDR2 is FYNNEI. The CDR3 contains 18 residues.

Judged by frequency, this clonotype is medium-sized (0.01 to 0.1%). This sequence joins TRBV29-1 and TRBJ2-1; without DNA, the TCRdb call of TRBD1 cannot be checked. Per the germline V gene, CDR1 is SQVTM and CDR2 is ANQGSEA. CDR3 length equals 17 residues. The CDR3 reads CSVASGEPGSSYNEQFF.

This clonotype ranks as medium-sized in terms of frequency. The chain recombines TRBV29-1 with TRBJ1-1; lacking DNA, the TRBD1 call made by TCRdb goes unchecked. The CDR3 spans 16 residues. Germline V lookup: CDR1 SQVTM, CDR2 ANQGSEA. CDR3 region: CSVEDFLRQGGTEAFF.

V is TRBV27 and J is TRBJ2-5; TCRdb indicates TRBD1, and absent DNA this call remains unverified. This CDR3 contains 13 residues. From germline, CDR1 is MNHEY and CDR2 SMNVEV (reference sequence). CDR3 sequence reads: CASRPGEQETQYF.

This chain connects TRBV4-3 to TRBJ1-5; TCRdb's assignment of TRBD1 cannot be checked, as there is no DNA. The CDR3 totals 15 residues. Germline lookup yields CDR1 LGHNA and CDR2 YSLEER. CDR3 loop: CASSQDTGGNQPQHF.

The V gene is TRBV5-4, the J gene TRBJ2-3; TCRdb lists TRBD1, though no DNA is available to test this call. CDR1 and CDR2 from the germline V gene are SGHNT and YYREEE (reference sequence). The CDR3 runs to 15 residues. CDR3 amino acids: CASSFRDASTDTQYF.

The V call is TRBV5-1, the J call TRBJ2-7. CDR1 is SGHRS, CDR2 YFSETQ, per germline. The CDR3 runs 12 residues. The CDR3 protein is CASSLGGYEQYF. Supplemented by reference TRBV5-1 and TRBJ2-7, the full variable domain reads KAGVTQTPRYLIKTRGQQVTLSCSPISGHRSVSWYQQTPGQGLQFLFEYFSETQRNKGNFPGRFSGRQFSNSRSEMNVSTLELGDSALYLCASSLGGYEQYFGPGTRLTVT.

The chain links TRBV7-2 to TRBJ2-5; the TCRdb call, TRBD1, lacks DNA for checking. This CDR3 has 13 residues. CDR1 and CDR2 from the germline V gene are SGHTA and FQGNSA. This CDR3 is CASSFWGGETQYF. Full variable domain (rest looked up from reference TRBV7-2 and TRBJ2-5): GAGVSQSPSNKVTEKGKDVELRCDPISGHTALYWYRQSLGQGLEFLIYFQGNSAPDKSGLPSDRFSAERTGGSVSTLTIQRTQQEDSAVYLCASSFWGGETQYFGPGTRLLVL.

Judged by frequency, this clonotype is medium-sized. The chain recombines TRBV10-3 with TRBJ2-7; without DNA, the TCRdb call of TRBD2 cannot be checked. Germline assignment: CDR1 ENHRY and CDR2 SYGVKD. The CDR3 sequence is 17 residues long. The CDR3 loop is CAISEGLPAAGTYEQYF.

Measured by frequency, this clonotype is medium-sized. The chain couples TRBV29-1 to TRBJ1-1; lacking DNA, the TRBD1 call made by TCRdb goes unchecked. The CDR3 extends over 14 amino acids. Germline V gene sequence: CDR1 SQVTM, CDR2 ANQGSEA. The CDR3 region is CSVGGGNLDTEAFF.

The chain is built from TRBV6-2 or TRBV6-3 and TRBJ2-7; TCRdb selects TRBD2, and the lack of DNA leaves this call unchecked. The CDR3 extends over 14 amino acids. Looked up from germline, CDR1 is MNHEY and CDR2 is SVGEGT. The CDR3 reads CAINGLAGAREQYF.

This clonotype shows up as medium-sized by frequency. The chain employs TRBV5-1 and TRBJ2-7; TCRdb lists TRBD1, though no DNA is available to test this call. Germline lookup yields CDR1 SGHRS and CDR2 YFSETQ. This CDR3 is built from 15 residues. The CDR3 loop reads CASSPGVSHSYEQYF.

The rearrangement uses TRBV4-1 and TRBJ1-1; the D call of TRBD1 rests on TCRdb alone, since no DNA is present to check it. This CDR3 is built from 15 residues. Germline CDR1 is MGHRA and CDR2 is YSYEKL. CDR3 in amino acids: CASSQDLGDRTEAFF.

Frequency places this clonotype as medium-sized. The gene calls are TRBV20-1 and TRBJ2-7. The germline gives CDR1 DFQATT, CDR2 SNEGSKA (reference sequence). This CDR3 contains 13 residues. CDR3 sequence reads: CSARVKGTYEQYF.

This clonotype is identified as medium-sized from frequency. V usage is TRBV5-6 and J usage is TRBJ2-7; the TRBD2 assignment by TCRdb is unverifiable without DNA. Germline V gene data show CDR1 as SGHDT and CDR2 as YYEEEE. This CDR3 contains 15 residues. This CDR3 is CASSPGEGLTYEQYF.

V is TRBV20-1 and J is TRBJ1-3; TCRdb calls TRBD1, which cannot be checked without DNA. The germline V gene encodes CDR1 DFQATT and CDR2 SNEGSKA (reference sequence). There are 14 residues in the CDR3. CDR3 loop: CSALLGGAGNTIYF.

This clonotype shows up as medium-sized by frequency. The rearrangement uses TRBV2 and TRBJ2-2. CDR3 length equals 13 residues. Germline CDR1 reads SNHLY; CDR2 reads FYNNEI. The chain's CDR3 is CASSAANTGELFF. Supplemented by reference TRBV2 and TRBJ2-2, the full variable domain reads EPEVTQTPSHQVTQMGQEVILRCVPISNHLYFYWYRQILGQKVEFLVSFYNNEISEKSEIFDDQFSVERPDGSNFTLKIRSTKLEDSAMYFCASSAANTGELFFGEGSRLTVL.

This clonotype is identified as medium-sized from frequency. V is TRBV6-2 or TRBV6-3 and J is TRBJ1-1. Germline CDR1 reads MNHEY; CDR2 reads SVGEGT. This CDR3 contains 14 residues. CDR3 in amino acids: CASSYGERNTEAFF.

The gene calls are TRBV6-2 or TRBV6-3 and TRBJ2-3. The CDR3 covers 13 residues. Germline assignment: CDR1 MNHEY and CDR2 SVGEGT. The CDR3 reads CASSSVATDTQYF.

CDR3 sequence reads: CASSSEDGTYEQYF. The chain links TRBV7-8 to TRBJ2-7. Germline V gene sequence: CDR1 SGHVS, CDR2 FQNEAQ. This CDR3 has 14 residues.

This clonotype shows up as medium-sized (0.01 to 0.1%) by frequency. This chain uses TRBV7-2 with TRBJ2-2; TCRdb reports TRBD2, a call that lacks DNA to check it against. The CDR3 has 15 residues. Germline V gene data show CDR1 as SGHTA and CDR2 as FQGNSA. The CDR3: CASSAISGGERELFF.

The chain carries TRBV6-5 and TRBJ1-1; TCRdb proposes TRBD1, but this gene call is untestable without DNA. The CDR3 extends over 14 amino acids. Germline CDR1 and CDR2: MNHEY and SVGAGI. CDR3 region: CASSTDRDVTEAFF.

This clonotype is labeled medium-sized (0.01 to 0.1%) based on frequency. This chain joins TRBV18 and TRBJ2-7. Germline V gene lookup returns CDR1 KGHSH and CDR2 LQKENI. The CDR3 loop spans 14 amino acids. The CDR3 reads CASSPSGISYEQYF.